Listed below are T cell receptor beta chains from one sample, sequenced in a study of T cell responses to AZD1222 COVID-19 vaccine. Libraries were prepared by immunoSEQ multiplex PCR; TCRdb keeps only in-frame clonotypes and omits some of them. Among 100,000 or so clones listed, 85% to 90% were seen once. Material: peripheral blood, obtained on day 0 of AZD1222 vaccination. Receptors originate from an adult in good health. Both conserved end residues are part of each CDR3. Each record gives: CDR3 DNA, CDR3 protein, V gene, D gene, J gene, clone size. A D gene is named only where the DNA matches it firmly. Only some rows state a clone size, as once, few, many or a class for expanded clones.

DNA: TGTGCCAGCAGTACCCAGGGAAATACTGAAGCTTTCTTT
CDR3: CASSTQGNTEAFF
V: TRBV12-3/TRBV12-4
D: NA
J: TRBJ1-1
size: NA

DNA: TGTGCCATCAGTGAGTCTGGGGGGGCTGGGTCACCCCTCCACTTT
CDR3: CAISESGGAGSPLHF
V: TRBV10-3
D: NA
J: TRBJ1-6
size: few

DNA: TGTGCCAGCAGCTTAGGAGCTTGGGGCGGCTACACCTTC
CDR3: CASSLGAWGGYTF
V: TRBV11-3
D: NA
J: TRBJ1-2
size: NA

DNA: TGTGCTAGCAGCTTAGTTCGTTTCGGGGGGCTGACAGATACGCAGTATTTT
CDR3: CASSLVRFGGLTDTQYF
V: TRBV7-7
D: NA
J: TRBJ2-3
size: NA

DNA: TGCGCCAGCAGCACCGGACTAGCGGGACACTACGAGCAGTACTTC
CDR3: CASSTGLAGHYEQYF
V: TRBV5-1
D: TRBD2
J: TRBJ2-7
size: NA

DNA: TGTGCCAGCAGTGAGCATTCATCAGGGGCAGAGACCCAGTACTTC
CDR3: CASSEHSSGAETQYF
V: TRBV6-4
D: NA
J: TRBJ2-5
size: NA

DNA: TGTGCCAGCAGTCCCGCGGGAGGATTCTCTGGGGCCAACGTCCTGACTTTC
CDR3: CASSPAGGFSGANVLTF
V: TRBV27
D: TRBD2
J: TRBJ2-6
size: few

DNA: TGTGCCAGCAGTTACGGCCTAGGGGGGCCCAATCAGCCCCAGCATTTT
CDR3: CASSYGLGGPNQPQHF
V: TRBV6-6
D: NA
J: TRBJ1-5
size: NA

DNA: TGTGCCAGCAGTGCATGGGACAGTAACTATGGCTACACCTTC
CDR3: CASSAWDSNYGYTF
V: TRBV2
D: TRBD1
J: TRBJ1-2
size: NA

DNA: TGTGCCAGCAGCCCACTGGTGATCTATGGCTACACCTTC
CDR3: CASSPLVIYGYTF
V: TRBV7-9
D: NA
J: TRBJ1-2
size: NA

DNA: TGCAGTGCTTTGACGGGAGGGGGCTACACCTTC
CDR3: CSALTGGGYTF
V: TRBV20-1
D: NA
J: TRBJ1-2
size: NA

DNA: TGCGCCAGCAGCTTCTCTCCAGGCGGAGGAAACACCATATATTTT
CDR3: CASSFSPGGGNTIYF
V: TRBV5-1
D: NA
J: TRBJ1-3
size: NA

DNA: TGTGCCAGCAGCTTAGGGGGGACTAGCGACAATGAGCAGTTCTTC
CDR3: CASSLGGTSDNEQFF
V: TRBV11-3
D: TRBD2
J: TRBJ2-1
size: once

DNA: TGTGCCAGCAGCTTAGCGAGGATCCGGGATACGCAGTATTTT
CDR3: CASSLARIRDTQYF
V: TRBV11-2
D: NA
J: TRBJ2-3
size: NA

DNA: TGCAGCGCTGGACAGGGCGGCTACGAGCAGTACTTC
CDR3: CSAGQGGYEQYF
V: TRBV29-1
D: TRBD1
J: TRBJ2-7
size: NA

DNA: TGTGCCAGCAGCTTATATCTGAACACTGAAGCTTTCTTT
CDR3: CASSLYLNTEAFF
V: TRBV7-9
D: NA
J: TRBJ1-1
size: NA

DNA: TGTGCCAGCAGCTTAAGGAACGGGCCAGTTACTAATGAAAAACTGTTTTTT
CDR3: CASSLRNGPVTNEKLFF
V: TRBV11-2
D: NA
J: TRBJ1-4
size: NA

DNA: TGCGCCAGCAGTCTTTTAGCGGGAGGCGGCACAGATACGCAGTATTTT
CDR3: CASSLLAGGGTDTQYF
V: TRBV5-1
D: TRBD2
J: TRBJ2-3
size: NA

DNA: TGTGCCAGCAGTTACAGGGTACGGGGCGATGAGCAGTTCTTC
CDR3: CASSYRVRGDEQFF
V: TRBV28
D: NA
J: TRBJ2-1
size: NA

DNA: TGTGCCAGCAGCTTAGCCCAGTATCAGCCCCAGCATTTT
CDR3: CASSLAQYQPQHF
V: TRBV7-6
D: NA
J: TRBJ1-5
size: NA

DNA: TGCGCCAGCAGTGTCTCCGGGACGGAAAGCTCCTTTGGGGCCAACGTCCTGACTTTC
CDR3: CASSVSGTESSFGANVLTF
V: TRBV10-2
D: NA
J: TRBJ2-6
size: few

DNA: TGTGCCAGCTCCCCGGGACAGGGCCTAAATTCTGAAAAACTGTTTTTT
CDR3: CASSPGQGLNSEKLFF
V: TRBV6-4
D: TRBD1
J: TRBJ1-4
size: NA

DNA: TGTGCCACCAGCAGAGCTGACAGGGGGTGGGATGAAAAACTGTTTTTT
CDR3: CATSRADRGWDEKLFF
V: TRBV15
D: TRBD1
J: TRBJ1-4
size: few